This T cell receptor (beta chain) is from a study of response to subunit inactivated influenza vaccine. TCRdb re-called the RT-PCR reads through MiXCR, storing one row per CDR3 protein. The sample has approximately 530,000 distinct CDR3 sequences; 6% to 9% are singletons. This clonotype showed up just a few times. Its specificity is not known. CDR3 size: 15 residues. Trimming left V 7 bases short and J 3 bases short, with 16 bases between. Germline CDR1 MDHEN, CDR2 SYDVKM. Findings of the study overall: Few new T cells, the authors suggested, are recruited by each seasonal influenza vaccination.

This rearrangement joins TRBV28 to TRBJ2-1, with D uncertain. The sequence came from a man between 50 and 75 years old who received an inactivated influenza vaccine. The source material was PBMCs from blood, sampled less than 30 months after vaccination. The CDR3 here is CASNLPPAVYNEQFF. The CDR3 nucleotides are TGTGCCAGCAACTTACCTCCGGCAGTCTACAATGAGCAGTTCTTC. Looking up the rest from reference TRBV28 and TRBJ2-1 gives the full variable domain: DVKVTQSSRYLVKRTGEKVFLECVQDMDHENMFWYRQDPGLGLRLIYFSYDVKMKEKGDIPEGYSVSREKKERFSLILESASTNQTSMYLCASNLPPAVYNEQFFGPGTRLTVL.